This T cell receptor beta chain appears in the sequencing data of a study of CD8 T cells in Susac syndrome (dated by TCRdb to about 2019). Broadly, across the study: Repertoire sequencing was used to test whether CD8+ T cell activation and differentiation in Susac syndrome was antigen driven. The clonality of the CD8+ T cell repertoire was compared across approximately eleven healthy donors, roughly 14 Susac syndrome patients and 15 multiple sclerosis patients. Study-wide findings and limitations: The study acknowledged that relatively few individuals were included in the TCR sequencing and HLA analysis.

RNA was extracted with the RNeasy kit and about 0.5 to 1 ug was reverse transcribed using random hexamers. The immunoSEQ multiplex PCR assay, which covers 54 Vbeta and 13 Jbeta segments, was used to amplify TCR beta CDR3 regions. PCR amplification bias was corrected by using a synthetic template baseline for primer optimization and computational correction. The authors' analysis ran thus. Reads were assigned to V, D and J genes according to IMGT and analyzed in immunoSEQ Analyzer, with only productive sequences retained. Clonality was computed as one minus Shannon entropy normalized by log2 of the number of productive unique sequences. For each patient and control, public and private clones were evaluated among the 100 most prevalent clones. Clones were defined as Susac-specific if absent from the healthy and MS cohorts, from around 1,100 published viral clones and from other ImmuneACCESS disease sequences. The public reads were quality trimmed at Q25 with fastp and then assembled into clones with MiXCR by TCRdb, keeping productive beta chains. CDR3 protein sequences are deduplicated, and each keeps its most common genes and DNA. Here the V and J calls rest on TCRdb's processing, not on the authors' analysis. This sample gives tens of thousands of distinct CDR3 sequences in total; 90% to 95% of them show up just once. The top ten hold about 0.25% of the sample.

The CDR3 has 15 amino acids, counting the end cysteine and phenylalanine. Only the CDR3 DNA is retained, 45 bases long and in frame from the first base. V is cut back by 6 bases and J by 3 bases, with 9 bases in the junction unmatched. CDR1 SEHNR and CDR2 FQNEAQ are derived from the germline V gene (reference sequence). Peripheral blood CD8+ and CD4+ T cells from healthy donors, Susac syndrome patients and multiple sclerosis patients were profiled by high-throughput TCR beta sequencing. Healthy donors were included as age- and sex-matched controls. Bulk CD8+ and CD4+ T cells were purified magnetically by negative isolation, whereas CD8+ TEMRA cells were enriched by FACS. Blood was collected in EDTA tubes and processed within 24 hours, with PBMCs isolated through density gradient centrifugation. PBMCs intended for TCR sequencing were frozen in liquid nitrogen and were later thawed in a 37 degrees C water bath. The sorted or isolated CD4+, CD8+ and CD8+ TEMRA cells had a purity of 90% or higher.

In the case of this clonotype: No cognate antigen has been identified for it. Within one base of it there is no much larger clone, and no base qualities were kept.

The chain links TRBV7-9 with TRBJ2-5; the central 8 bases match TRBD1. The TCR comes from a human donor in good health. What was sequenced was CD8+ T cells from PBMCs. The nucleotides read TGTGCCAGCAGGGCTTCGACAGGGGTGGAAGAGACCCAGTACTTC. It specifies CASRASTGVEETQYF.